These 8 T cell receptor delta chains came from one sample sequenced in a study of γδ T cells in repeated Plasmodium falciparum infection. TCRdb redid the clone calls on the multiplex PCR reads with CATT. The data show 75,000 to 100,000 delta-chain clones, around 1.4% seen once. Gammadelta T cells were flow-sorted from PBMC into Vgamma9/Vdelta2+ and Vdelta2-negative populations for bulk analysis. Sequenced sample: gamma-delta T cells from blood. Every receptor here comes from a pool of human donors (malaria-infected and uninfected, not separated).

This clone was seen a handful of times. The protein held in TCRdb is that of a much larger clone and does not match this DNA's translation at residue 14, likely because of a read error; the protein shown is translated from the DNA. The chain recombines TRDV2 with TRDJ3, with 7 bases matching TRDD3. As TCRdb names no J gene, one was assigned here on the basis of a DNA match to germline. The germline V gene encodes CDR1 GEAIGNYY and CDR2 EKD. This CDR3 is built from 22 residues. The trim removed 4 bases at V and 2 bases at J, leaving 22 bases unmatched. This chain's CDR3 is CACDSPTGMGERSPWDTRQMFF. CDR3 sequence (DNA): TGTGCCTGTGATTCACCCACCGGAATGGGGGAACGTAGCCCCTGGGACACCCGACAGATGTTTTTC.

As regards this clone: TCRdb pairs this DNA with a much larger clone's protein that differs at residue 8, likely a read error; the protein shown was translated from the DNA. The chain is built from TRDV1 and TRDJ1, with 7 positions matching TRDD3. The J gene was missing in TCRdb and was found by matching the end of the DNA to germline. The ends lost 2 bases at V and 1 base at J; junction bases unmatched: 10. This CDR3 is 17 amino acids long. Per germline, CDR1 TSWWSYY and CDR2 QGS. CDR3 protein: CALGETSHWGSTDKLIF. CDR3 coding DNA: TGTGCTCTTGGGGAAACGTCCCACTGGGGATCCACCGATAAACTCATCTTT.

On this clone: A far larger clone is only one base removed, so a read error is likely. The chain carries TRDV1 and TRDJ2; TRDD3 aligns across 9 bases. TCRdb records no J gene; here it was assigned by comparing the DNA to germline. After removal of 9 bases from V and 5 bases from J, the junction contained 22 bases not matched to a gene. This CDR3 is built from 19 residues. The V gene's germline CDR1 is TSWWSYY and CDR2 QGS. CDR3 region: CALGVVFLKGIRHTAQLFF. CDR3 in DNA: TGTGCTCTCGGAGTCGTCTTCCTAAAGGGGATACGCCATACAGCACAACTCTTCTTT.

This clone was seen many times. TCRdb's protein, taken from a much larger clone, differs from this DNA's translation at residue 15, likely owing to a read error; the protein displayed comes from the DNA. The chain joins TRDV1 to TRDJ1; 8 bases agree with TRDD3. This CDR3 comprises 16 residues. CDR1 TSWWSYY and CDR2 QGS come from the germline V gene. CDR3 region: CALGELAGLLGAKLTF. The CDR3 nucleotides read TGTGCTCTTGGGGAACTGGCCGGTCTACTGGGGGCTAAACTCACCTTT.

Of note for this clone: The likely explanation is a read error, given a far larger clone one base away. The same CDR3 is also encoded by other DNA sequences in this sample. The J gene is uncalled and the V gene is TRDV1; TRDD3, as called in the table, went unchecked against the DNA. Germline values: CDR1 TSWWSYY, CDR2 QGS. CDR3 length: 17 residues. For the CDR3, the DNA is TGTGCTCTTGGGGGGTTTCCTTCGAGTAGGAGGACCGATAAGCTCATCTTT. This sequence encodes CALGGFPSSRRTDKLIF.

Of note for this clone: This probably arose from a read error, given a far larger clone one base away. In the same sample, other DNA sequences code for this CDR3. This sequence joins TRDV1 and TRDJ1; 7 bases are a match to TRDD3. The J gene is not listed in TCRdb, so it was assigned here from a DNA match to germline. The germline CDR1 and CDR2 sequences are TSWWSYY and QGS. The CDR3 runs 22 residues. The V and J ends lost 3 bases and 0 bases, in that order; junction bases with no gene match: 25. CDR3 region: CALGEPLHLPSSTGVHTDKLIF. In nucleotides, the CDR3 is TGTGCTCTTGGGGAGCCTCTTCATCTTCCCTCTAGTACTGGGGTGCACACCGATAAACTCATCTTT.

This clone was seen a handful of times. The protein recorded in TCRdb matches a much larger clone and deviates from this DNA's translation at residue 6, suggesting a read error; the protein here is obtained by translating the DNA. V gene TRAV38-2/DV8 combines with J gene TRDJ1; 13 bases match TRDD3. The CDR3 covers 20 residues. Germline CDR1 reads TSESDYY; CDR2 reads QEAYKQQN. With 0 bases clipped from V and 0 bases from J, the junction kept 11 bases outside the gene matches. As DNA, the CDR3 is TGTGCTTATAGGAGCGAGTCTTACTGGGGGATACGCTTGTACACCGATAAACTCATCTTT. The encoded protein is CAYRSESYWGIRLYTDKLIF.

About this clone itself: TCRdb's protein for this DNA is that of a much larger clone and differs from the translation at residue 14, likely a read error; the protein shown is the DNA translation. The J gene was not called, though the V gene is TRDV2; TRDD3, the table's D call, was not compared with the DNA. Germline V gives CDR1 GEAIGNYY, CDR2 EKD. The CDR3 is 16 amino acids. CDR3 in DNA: TGTGCCTGTGACACCGTGGGGGCTTCTAACACCGATAAATTCATCTTT. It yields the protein CACDTVGASNTDKFIF.